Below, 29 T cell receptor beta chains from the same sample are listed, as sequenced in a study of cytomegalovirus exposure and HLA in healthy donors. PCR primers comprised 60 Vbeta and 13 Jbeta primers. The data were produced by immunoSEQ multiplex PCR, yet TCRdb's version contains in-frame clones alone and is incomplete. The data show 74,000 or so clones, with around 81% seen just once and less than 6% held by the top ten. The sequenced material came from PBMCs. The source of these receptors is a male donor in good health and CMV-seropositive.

For the CDR3, the DNA is TGTGCCAGCAGTTATACGACAGGGGGAACTGAAGCTTTCTTT. Its translation: CASSYTTGGTEAFF. This chain links TRBV6-5 with TRBJ1-1; 9 bases are shared with TRBD1. V lost 3 bases and J lost 5; bases outside the gene matches: 4. This CDR3 contains 14 residues. CDR1 is MNHEY and CDR2 is SVGAGI in the germline V gene.

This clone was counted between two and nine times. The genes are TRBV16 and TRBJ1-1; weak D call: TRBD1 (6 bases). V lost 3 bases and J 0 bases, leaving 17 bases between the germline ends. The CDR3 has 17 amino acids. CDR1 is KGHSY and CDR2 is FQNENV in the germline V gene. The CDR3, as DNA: TGTGCCAGCAGCCACGCAGGGGTCCGAGGACTGAACACTGAAGCTTTCTTT. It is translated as CASSHAGVRGLNTEAFF. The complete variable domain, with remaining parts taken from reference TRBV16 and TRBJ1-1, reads GEEVAQTPKHLVRGEGQKAKLYCAPIKGHSYVFWYQQVLKNEFKFLISFQNENVFDETGMPKERFSAKCLPNSPCSLEIQATKLEDSAVYFCASSHAGVRGLNTEAFFGQGTRLTVV.

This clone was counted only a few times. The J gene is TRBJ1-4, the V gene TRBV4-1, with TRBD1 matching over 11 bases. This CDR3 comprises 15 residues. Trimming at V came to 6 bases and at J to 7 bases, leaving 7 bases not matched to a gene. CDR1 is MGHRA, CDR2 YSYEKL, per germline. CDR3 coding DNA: TGCGCCAGCAGATTGACCGGGACAGGGGGTGAAAAACTGTTTTTT. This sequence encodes CASRLTGTGGEKLFF.

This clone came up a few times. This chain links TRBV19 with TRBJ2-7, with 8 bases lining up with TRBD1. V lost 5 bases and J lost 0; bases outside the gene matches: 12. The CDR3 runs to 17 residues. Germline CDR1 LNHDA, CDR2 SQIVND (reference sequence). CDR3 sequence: CASSLEGDTGGSYEQYF. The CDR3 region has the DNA TGTGCCAGTAGTCTTGAGGGGGACACAGGGGGCTCCTACGAGCAGTACTTC.

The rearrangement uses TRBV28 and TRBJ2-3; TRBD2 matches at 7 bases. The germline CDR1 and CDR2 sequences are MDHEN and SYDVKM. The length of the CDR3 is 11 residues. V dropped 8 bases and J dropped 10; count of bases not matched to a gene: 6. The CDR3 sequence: CASGGGPPQYF. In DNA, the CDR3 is TGTGCCAGCGGGGGGGGTCCCCCGCAGTATTTT.

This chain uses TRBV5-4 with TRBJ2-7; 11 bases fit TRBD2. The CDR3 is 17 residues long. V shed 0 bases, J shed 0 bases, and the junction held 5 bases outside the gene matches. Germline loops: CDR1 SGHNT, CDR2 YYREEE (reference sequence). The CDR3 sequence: CASSLAGLAGISYEQYF. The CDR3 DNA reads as TGTGCCAGCAGCTTGGCCGGACTAGCGGGCATCTCCTACGAGCAGTACTTC.

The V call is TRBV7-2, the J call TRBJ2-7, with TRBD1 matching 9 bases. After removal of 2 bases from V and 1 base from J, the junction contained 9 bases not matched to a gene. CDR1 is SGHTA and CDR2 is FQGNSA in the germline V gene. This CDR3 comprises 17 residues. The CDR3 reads CASSLILWGQGSYEQYF. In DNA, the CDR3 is TGTGCCAGCAGCTTAATTCTTTGGGGACAGGGATCCTACGAGCAGTACTTC.

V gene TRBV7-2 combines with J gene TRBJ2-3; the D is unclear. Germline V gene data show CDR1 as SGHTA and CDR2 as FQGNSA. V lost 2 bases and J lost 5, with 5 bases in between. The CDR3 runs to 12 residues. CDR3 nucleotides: TGTGCCAGCAGCTTATTGAGAGATACGCAGTATTTT. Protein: CASSLLRDTQYF. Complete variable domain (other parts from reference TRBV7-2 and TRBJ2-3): GAGVSQSPSNKVTEKGKDVELRCDPISGHTALYWYRQSLGQGLEFLIYFQGNSAPDKSGLPSDRFSAERTGGSVSTLTIQRTQQEDSAVYLCASSLLRDTQYFGPGTRLTVL.

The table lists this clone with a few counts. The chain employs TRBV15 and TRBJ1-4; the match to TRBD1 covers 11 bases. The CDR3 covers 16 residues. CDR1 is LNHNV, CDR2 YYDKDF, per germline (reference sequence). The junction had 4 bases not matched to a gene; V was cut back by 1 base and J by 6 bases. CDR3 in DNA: TGTGCCACCAGCAGAGTAAGGGGACAGGGGGATGAAAAACTGTTTTTT. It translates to CATSRVRGQGDEKLFF.

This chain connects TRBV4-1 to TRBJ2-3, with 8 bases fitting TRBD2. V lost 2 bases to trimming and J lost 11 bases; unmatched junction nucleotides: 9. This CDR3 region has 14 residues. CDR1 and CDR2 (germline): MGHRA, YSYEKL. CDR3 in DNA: TGCGCCAGCAGCCAACCGGGACGAAGCGGGGGGCAGTATTTT. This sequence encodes CASSQPGRSGGQYF.

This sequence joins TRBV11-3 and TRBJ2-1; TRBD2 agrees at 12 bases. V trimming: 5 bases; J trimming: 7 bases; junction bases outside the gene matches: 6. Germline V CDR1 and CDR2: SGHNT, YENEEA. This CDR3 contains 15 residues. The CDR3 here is CASSPSGGAWNEQFF. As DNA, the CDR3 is TGTGCCAGCAGCCCTAGCGGGGGGGCGTGGAATGAGCAGTTCTTC.

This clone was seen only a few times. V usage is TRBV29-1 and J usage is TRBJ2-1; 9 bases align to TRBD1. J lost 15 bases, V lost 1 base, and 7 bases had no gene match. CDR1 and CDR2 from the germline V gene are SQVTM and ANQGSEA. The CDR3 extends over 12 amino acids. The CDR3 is CSVEAGQGSSFF. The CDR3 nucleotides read TGCAGCGTTGAAGCGGGACAGGGTTCTTCGTTCTTC.

For the CDR3, the DNA is TGTGCCAGCAGCCTACTCGCTCAAGAGACCCAGTACTTC. This encodes CASSLLAQETQYF. V and J are TRBV7-2 and TRBJ2-5, with D unclear. V was shortened by 5 bases and J by 2 bases, with 9 bases between the two germline ends. CDR1 SGHTA and CDR2 FQGNSA come from the germline V gene. This CDR3 comprises 13 residues.

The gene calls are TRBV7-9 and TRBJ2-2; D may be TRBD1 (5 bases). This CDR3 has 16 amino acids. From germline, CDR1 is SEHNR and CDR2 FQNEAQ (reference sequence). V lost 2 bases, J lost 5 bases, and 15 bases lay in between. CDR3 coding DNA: TGTGCCAGCAGCTTAAATATGGGGCCGGAGACCGGGGAGCTGTTTTTT. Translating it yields CASSLNMGPETGELFF.

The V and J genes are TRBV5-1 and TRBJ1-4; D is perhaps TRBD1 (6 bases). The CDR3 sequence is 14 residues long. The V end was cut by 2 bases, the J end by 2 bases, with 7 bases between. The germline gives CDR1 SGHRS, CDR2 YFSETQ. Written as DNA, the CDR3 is TGCGCCAGCAGCTTCAGGGGTACTAATGAAAAACTGTTTTTT. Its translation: CASSFRGTNEKLFF.

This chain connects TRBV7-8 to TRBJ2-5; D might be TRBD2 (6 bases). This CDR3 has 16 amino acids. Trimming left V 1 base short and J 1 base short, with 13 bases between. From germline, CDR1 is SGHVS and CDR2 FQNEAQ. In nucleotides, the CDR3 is TGTGCCAGCAGCTTAGTTCGGCTAGCGCCCCAAGAGACCCAGTACTTC. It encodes CASSLVRLAPQETQYF.

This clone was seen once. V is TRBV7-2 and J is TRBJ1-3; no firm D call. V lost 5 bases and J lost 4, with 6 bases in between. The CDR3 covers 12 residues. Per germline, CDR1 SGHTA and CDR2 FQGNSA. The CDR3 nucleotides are TGTGCCAGCAGCCTACTCGGAAACACCATATATTTT. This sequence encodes CASSLLGNTIYF.

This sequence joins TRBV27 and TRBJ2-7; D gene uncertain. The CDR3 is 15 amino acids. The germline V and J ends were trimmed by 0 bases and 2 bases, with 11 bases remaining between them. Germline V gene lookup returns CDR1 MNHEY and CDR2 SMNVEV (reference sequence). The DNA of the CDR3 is TGTGCCAGCAGTTTATCGTTGGGCAAAACCTACGAGCAGTACTTC. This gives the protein CASSLSLGKTYEQYF.

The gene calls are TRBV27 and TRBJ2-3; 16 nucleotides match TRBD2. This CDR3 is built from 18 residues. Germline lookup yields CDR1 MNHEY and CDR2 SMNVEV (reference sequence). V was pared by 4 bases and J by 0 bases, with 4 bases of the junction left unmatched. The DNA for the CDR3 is TGTGCCAGCAGTTCGGGACTAGCGGGAGGGTATAGCACAGATACGCAGTATTTT. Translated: CASSSGLAGGYSTDTQYF.

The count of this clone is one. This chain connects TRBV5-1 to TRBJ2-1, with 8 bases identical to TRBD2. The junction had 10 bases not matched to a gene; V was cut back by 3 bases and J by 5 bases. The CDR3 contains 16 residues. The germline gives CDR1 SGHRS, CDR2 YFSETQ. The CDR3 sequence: CASSSAPSGRNNEQFF. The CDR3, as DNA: TGCGCCAGCAGCTCTGCTCCTAGCGGGCGTAACAATGAGCAGTTCTTC.

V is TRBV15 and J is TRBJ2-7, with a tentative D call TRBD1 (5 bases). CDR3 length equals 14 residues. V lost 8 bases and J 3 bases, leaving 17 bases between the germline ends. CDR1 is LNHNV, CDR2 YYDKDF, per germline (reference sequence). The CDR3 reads CATGDQGAFYEQYF. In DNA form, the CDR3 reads TGTGCCACCGGAGATCAGGGCGCCTTCTACGAGCAGTACTTC.

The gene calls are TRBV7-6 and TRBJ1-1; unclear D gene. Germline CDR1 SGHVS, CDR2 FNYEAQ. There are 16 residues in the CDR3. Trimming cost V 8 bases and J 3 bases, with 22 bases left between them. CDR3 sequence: CASAPPLAGSDTEAFF. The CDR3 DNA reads TGTGCCAGCGCGCCGCCTCTGGCGGGCTCGGACACTGAAGCTTTCTTT.

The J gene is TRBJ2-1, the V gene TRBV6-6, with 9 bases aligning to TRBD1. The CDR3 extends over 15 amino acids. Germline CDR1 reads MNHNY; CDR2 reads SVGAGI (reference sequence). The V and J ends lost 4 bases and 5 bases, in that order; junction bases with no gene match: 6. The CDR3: CASSLGQGYDNEQFF. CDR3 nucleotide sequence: TGTGCCAGCAGTTTAGGACAGGGGTATGACAATGAGCAGTTCTTC.

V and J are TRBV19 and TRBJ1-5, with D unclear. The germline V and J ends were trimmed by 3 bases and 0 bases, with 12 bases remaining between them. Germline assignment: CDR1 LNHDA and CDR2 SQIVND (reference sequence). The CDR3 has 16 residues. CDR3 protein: CASSIGGFDSNQPQHF. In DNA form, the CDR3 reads TGTGCCAGTAGTATCGGAGGGTTTGATAGCAATCAGCCCCAGCATTTT.

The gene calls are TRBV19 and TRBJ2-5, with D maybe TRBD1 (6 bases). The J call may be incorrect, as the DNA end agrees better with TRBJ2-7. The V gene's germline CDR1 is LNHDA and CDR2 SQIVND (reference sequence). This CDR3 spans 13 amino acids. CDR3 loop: CATRDTGPYEQYF. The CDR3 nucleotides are TGTGCCACCCGGGACACCGGCCCCTACGAGCAGTACTTC.

CDR3 DNA: TGTGCCAGCAGCTGGGCTCCGGGACAGGGAGGGGATGGCTACACCTTC. It translates to CASSWAPGQGGDGYTF. The rearrangement uses TRBV7-2 and TRBJ1-2; 9 nucleotides match TRBD1. The CDR3 has 16 residues. CDR1 and CDR2 from the germline V gene are SGHTA and FQGNSA. After removal of 4 bases from V and 6 bases from J, the junction contained 12 bases not matched to a gene.

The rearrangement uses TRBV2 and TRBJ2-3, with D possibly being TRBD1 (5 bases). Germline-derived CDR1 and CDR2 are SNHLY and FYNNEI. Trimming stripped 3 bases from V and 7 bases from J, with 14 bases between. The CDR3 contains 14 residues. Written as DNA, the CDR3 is TGTGCCAGCAGTGAGGCAGGGCGCAGGTATACGCAGTATTTT. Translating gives CASSEAGRRYTQYF.

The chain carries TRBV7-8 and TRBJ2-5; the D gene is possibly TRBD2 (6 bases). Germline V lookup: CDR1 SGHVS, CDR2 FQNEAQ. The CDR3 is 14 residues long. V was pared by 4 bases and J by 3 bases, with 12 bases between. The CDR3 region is CASSSPGGKETQYF. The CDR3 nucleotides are TGTGCCAGCAGCTCCCCAGGCGGGAAAGAGACCCAGTACTTC.

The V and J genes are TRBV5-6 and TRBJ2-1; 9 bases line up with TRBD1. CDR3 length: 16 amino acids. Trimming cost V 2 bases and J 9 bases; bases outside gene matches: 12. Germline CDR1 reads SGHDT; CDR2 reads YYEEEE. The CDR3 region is CASSLTGTGSWSEQFF. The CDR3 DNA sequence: TGTGCCAGCAGCTTAACCGGGACAGGGTCCTGGAGTGAGCAGTTCTTC. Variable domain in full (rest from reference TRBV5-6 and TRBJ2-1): DAGVTQSPTHLIKTRGQQVTLRCSPKSGHDTVSWYQQALGQGPQFIFQYYEEEERQRGNFPDRFSGHQFPNYSSELNVNALLLGDSALYLCASSLTGTGSWSEQFFGPGTRLTVL.